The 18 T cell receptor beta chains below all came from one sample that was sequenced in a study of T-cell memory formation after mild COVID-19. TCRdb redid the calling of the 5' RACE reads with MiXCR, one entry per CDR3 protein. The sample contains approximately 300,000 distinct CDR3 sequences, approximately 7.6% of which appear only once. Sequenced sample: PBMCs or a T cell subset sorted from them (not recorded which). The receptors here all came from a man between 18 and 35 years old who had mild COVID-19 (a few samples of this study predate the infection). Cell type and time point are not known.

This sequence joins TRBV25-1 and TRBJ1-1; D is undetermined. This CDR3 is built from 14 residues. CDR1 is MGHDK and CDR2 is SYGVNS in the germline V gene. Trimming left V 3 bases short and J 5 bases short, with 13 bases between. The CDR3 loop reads CASSDRSEWTEAFF. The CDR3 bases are TGTGCCAGCAGTGATCGCAGCGAATGGACTGAAGCTTTCTTT.

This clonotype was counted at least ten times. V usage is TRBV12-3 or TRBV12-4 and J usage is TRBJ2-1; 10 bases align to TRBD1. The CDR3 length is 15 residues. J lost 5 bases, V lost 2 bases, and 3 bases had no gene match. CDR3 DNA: TGTGCCAGCAGTTTAAGACAGGGGGCACACAATGAGCAGTTCTTC. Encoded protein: CASSLRQGAHNEQFF.

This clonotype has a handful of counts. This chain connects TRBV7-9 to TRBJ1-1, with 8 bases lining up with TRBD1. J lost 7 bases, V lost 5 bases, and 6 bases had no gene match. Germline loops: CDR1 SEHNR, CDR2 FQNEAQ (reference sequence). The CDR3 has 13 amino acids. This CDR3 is CASSIDRGGEAFF. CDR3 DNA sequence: TGTGCCAGCAGCATCGACAGGGGCGGTGAAGCTTTCTTT.

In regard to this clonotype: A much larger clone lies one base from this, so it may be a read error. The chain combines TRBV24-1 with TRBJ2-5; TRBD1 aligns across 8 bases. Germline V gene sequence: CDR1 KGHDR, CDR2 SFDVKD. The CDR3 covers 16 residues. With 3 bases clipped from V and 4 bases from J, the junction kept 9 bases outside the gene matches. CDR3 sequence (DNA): TGTGCCACCAGTGATGTGCCCGACAGGGGTGGAGAGACCCAGTACTTC. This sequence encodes CATSDVPDRGGETQYF.

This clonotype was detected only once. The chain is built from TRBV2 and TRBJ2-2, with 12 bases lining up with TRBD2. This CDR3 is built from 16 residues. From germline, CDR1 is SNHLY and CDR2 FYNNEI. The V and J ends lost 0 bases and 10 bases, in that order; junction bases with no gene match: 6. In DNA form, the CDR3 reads TGTGCCAGCAGTGAAGCGCGACTAGCGGGGGCAGAGGAGCTGTTTTTT. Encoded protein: CASSEARLAGAEELFF.

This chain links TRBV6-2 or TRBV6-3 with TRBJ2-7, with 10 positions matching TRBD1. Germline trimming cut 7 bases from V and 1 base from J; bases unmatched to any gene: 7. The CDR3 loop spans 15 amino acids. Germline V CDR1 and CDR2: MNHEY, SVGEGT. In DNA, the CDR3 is TGTGCCAGCATTGTACGGGACAGGGGATCCTACGAGCAGTACGTC. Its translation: CASIVRDRGSYEQYV.

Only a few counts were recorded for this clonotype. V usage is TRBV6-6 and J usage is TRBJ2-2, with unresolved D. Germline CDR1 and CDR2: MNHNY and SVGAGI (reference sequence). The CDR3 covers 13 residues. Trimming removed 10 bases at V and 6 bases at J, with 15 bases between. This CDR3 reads CATRLLTAGELFF. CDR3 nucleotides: TGTGCCACGAGACTCCTGACGGCCGGGGAGCTGTTTTTT.

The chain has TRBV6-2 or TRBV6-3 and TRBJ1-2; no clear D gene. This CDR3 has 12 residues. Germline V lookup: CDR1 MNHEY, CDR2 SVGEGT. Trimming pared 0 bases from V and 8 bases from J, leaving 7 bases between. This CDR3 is CASSYSGFGYTF. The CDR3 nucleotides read TGTGCCAGCAGTTACTCAGGGTTCGGCTACACCTTC.

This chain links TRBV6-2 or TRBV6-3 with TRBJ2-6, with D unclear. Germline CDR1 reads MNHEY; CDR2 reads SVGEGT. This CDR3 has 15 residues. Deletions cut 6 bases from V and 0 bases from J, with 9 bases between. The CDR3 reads CASRPPFSGANVLTF. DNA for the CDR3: TGTGCCAGCAGGCCACCCTTCTCTGGGGCCAACGTCCTGACTTTC.

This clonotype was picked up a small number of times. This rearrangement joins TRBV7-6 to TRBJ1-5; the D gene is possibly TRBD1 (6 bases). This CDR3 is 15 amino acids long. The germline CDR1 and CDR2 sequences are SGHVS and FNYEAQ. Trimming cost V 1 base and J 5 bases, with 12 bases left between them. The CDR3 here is CASSLDPGDDQPQHF. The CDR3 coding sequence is TGTGCCAGCAGCTTAGACCCAGGGGACGATCAGCCCCAGCATTTT.

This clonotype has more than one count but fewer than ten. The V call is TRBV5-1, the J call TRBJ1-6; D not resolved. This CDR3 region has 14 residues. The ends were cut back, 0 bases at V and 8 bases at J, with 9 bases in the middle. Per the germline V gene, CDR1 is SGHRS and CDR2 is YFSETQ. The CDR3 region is CASSLGVYDSPLHF. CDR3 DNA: TGCGCCAGCAGCTTGGGGGTTTATGATTCACCCCTCCACTTT.

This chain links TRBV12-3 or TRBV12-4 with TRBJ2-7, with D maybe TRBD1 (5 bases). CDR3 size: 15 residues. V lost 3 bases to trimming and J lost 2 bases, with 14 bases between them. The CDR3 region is CASSFRRDRAYEQYF. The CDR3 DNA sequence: TGTGCCAGCAGTTTCCGGAGAGACAGAGCCTACGAGCAGTACTTC.

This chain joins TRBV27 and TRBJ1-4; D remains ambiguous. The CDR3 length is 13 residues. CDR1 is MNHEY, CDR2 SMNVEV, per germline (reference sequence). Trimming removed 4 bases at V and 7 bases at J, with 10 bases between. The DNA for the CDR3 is TGTGCCAGCAGTTCGATGGACCGTGAAAAACTGTTTTTT. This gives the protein CASSSMDREKLFF.

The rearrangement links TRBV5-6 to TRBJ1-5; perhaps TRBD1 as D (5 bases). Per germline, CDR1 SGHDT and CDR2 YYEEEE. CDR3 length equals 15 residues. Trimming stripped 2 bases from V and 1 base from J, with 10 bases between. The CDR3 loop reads CASSFGGQSNQPQHF. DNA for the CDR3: TGTGCCAGCAGCTTCGGTGGACAAAGCAATCAGCCCCAGCATTTT.

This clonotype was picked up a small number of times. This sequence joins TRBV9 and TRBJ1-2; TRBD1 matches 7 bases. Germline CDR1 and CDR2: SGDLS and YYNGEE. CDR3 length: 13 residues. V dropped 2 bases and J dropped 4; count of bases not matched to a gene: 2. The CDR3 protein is CASSVSGGYGYTF. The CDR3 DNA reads TGTGCCAGCAGCGTGTCAGGGGGCTATGGCTACACCTTC.

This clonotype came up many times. The CDR3 sequence: CASSASGRGGTDTQYF. The CDR3 nucleotides read TGTGCCAGCAGCGCCAGCGGCCGGGGGGGCACAGATACGCAGTATTTT. The rearrangement uses TRBV7-9 and TRBJ2-3, with 7 bases aligning to TRBD2. Germline loops: CDR1 SEHNR, CDR2 FQNEAQ (reference sequence). Losses at the gene ends were 5 bases for V and 1 base for J; bases not matched to a gene: 9. CDR3 length equals 16 residues.

The CDR3 DNA reads as TGCAGTGCAGAAAGGGGGCGCGGCTATGGCTACACCTTC. This gives the protein CSAERGRGYGYTF. This chain connects TRBV20-1 to TRBJ1-2; 7 nucleotides agree with TRBD1. Germline assignment: CDR1 DFQATT and CDR2 SNEGSKA (reference sequence). The CDR3 extends over 13 amino acids. Trimming at V came to 6 bases and at J to 4 bases, leaving 8 bases not matched to a gene.

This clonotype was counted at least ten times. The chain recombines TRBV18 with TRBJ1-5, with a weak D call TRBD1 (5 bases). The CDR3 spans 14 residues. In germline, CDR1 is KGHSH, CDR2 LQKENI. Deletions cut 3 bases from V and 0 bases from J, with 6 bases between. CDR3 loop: CASSPQGSNQPQHF. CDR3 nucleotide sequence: TGTGCCAGCTCACCCCAGGGTAGCAATCAGCCCCAGCATTTT. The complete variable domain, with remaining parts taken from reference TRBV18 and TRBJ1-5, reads NAGVMQNPRHLVRRRGQEARLRCSPMKGHSHVYWYRQLPEEGLKFMVYLQKENIIDESGMPKERFSAEFPKEGPSILRIQQVVRGDSAAYFCASSPQGSNQPQHFGDGTRLSIL.